These 5 T cell receptor beta chains were sequenced from one sample in a study of PD-1 blockade in classical Hodgkin lymphoma. The repertoire was sequenced with immunoSEQ multiplex PCR; TCRdb's copy has only in-frame clones and lacks some. The profile covers some 100,000 clones, with more than 90% appearing a single time and about 2.5% taken by the ten largest. All the patients suffered relapse after autologous stem cell transplantation, and brentuximab vedotin exposure differed. The sequences come from peripheral blood mononuclear cells (PBMCs), collected at baseline. These TCRs come from a human donor with classical Hodgkin lymphoma.

The chain has TRBV5-1 and TRBJ2-7; 7 nucleotides match TRBD1. Looked up from germline, CDR1 is SGHRS and CDR2 is YFSETQ. After removal of 5 bases from V and 2 bases from J, the junction contained 7 bases not matched to a gene. This CDR3 has 14 amino acids. The CDR3 nucleotides are TGCGCCAGCAGTACCACCGGGACAGCCTACGAGCAGTACTTC. Amino acids: CASSTTGTAYEQYF.

The chain links TRBV4-1 to TRBJ2-6; D not certain. The germline V gene encodes CDR1 MGHRA and CDR2 YSYEKL. Trimming removed 1 base from V and 0 bases from J, with 10 bases in between. The CDR3 has 17 amino acids. CDR3 bases: TGCGCCAGCAGCCAAGGTCAGGCCTACTCTGGGGCCAACGTCCTGACTTTC. It is translated as CASSQGQAYSGANVLTF.

The chain's CDR3 is CASSQTGGSAYEQYF. In DNA form, the CDR3 reads TGTGCCAGCAGCCAGACAGGGGGCAGCGCCTACGAGCAGTACTTC. The chain is built from TRBV4-2 and TRBJ2-7; 10 bases match TRBD1. This CDR3 region has 15 residues. After removal of 3 bases from V and 2 bases from J, the junction contained 4 bases not matched to a gene. Germline loops: CDR1 LGHNA, CDR2 YNFKEQ.

Concerning this clone: This same CDR3 is encoded by further DNA sequences in the sample. This chain joins TRBV30 and TRBJ2-7, with D uncertain. CDR1 and CDR2 from the germline V gene are GTSNPN and SVGIG (reference sequence). Trimming left V 5 bases short and J 2 bases short, with 10 bases between. The CDR3 is made up of 12 amino acids. This chain's CDR3 is CAWGDRTYEQYF. For the CDR3, the DNA is TGTGCCTGGGGCGATAGGACCTACGAGCAGTACTTC.

The CDR3 reads CASSEGLAATDTQYF. CDR3 DNA: TGTGCCAGCAGTGAGGGGCTAGCTGCCACAGATACGCAGTATTTT. The rearrangement joins TRBV2 to TRBJ2-3; tentatively, D is TRBD1 or TRBD2 (5 bases each). Trimming removed 3 bases from V and 2 bases from J, with 12 bases in between. Germline V gene data show CDR1 as SNHLY and CDR2 as FYNNEI. This CDR3 region has 15 residues.